This is a list of T cell receptor beta chains from one sample in a study of blood T cell repertoires in COVID-19. The assay was immunoSEQ multiplex PCR, and TCRdb's table has in-frame clones only and misses some. The profile shows 250,000 to 400,000 clones, roughly nine tenths of them singletons. Sequences were obtained from peripheral blood. The receptors were gathered from a woman under 40 with COVID-19, enrolled during active disease. Each CDR3 is given with its conserved first and last residue. D genes are given only for firm matches. Clone size is shown for a subset of rows, as once, few, many or a class of expanded clone.

TRBJ1-1 | NA | NA | TRBV15 | TGTGCCACCAGCAGACTCCCGAGGGTGAGCACTGAAGCTTTCTTT | CATSRLPRVSTEAFF
TRBJ1-4 | NA | NA | TRBV28 | TGTGCCAGCAGTTTGAGAAGGGGTAATGAAAAACTGTTTTTT | CASSLRRGNEKLFF
TRBJ2-7 | NA | TRBD2 | TRBV28 | TGTGCCAGCAGTTACCCCCGAACAAGACTAGCGGGCTTCTACGAGCAGTACTTC | CASSYPRTRLAGFYEQYF
TRBJ2-5 | NA | NA | TRBV11-2 | TGTGCCAGCAGCTTACAGGGGATGCAAGAGACCCAGTACTTC | CASSLQGMQETQYF
TRBJ2-1 | NA | TRBD2 | TRBV29-1 | TGCAGCGGGACCGGGACTAGGCCACCCCGGGGCAATGAGCAGTTCTTC | CSGTGTRPPRGNEQFF
TRBJ2-1 | once | NA | TRBV2 | TGTGCCAGCGGCCGGGGGTCGGTCAAAGGCGATGAGCAGTTCTTC | CASGRGSVKGDEQFF
TRBJ1-5 | NA | NA | TRBV5-4 | TGTGCCAGCAGCTTTGGGTTGGGATTAAACAGGGTCAATCAGCCCCAGCATTTT | CASSFGLGLNRVNQPQHF
TRBJ1-3 | NA | NA | TRBV10-3 | TGTGCCATCAGTGACAGCGTCTCTGGAAACACCATATATTTT | CAISDSVSGNTIYF
TRBJ1-1 | NA | NA | TRBV3-1/TRBV3-2 | TGTGCCAGCAGCCAAGATCTCGGTAAGAACACTGAAGCTTTCTTT | CASSQDLGKNTEAFF
TRBJ2-5 | NA | TRBD2 | TRBV3-1/TRBV3-2 | TGTGCCAGCAGCCCTAATTGGGGGGGGGAAGAGACCCAGTACTTC | CASSPNWGGEETQYF
TRBJ1-2 | NA | NA | TRBV12-5 | TGTGCTAGTGGTTTGGTACCAGGCGAGTATGGCTACACCTTC | CASGLVPGEYGYTF
TRBJ1-1 | NA | NA | TRBV4-1 | TGCGCCAGCAGCCAAGACCCCGGGATGATGAACACTGAAGCTTTCTTT | CASSQDPGMMNTEAFF
TRBJ1-1 | NA | NA | TRBV28 | TGTGCCAGCGAGGGCCAGAACACTGAAGCTTTCTTT | CASEGQNTEAFF